This T cell receptor beta chain was identified in a study of cytomegalovirus exposure and HLA in healthy donors. Study findings and constraints: Later analysis demonstrated an association between a missense DCLRE1C variant and TCR beta V- and J-gene trimming. Investigators reported approximately 150 TCR beta chains as tied to cytomegalovirus. The Asian-associated ancestry cluster reportedly had fewer N-insertions than the approximately 630-donor mean in a later analysis.

This clone was seen a few times. Its target is not known. PCR was performed using 60 Vbeta and 13 Jbeta primers. Sequencing used immunoSEQ multiplex PCR; TCRdb keeps in-frame clones, though not all of them. The sample has approximately 160,000 clones, 75% to 85% seen once. The CDR3 loop spans 15 amino acids. Germline CDR1 is MNHEY and CDR2 is SVGAGI. Trimming left V 6 bases short and J 3 bases short, with 12 bases between. The chain employs TRBV6-5 and TRBJ2-6; TRBD1 is a possible D gene (6 bases). Sequencing was carried out using PBMCs. The receptor was derived from a young man in good health and CMV-seropositive. The CDR3: CASRETGSGANVLTF. For the CDR3, the DNA is TGTGCCAGCAGGGAAACAGGGAGTGGGGCCAACGTCCTGACTTTC.